This T cell receptor beta chain was recovered during a study of CD8 T cells in ankylosing spondylitis. Overall study results and limits: Researchers report that disease-linked clones proved CD8+ and relatively rare in peripheral blood. Some motif variants were previously reported in reactive arthritis synovial fluid and blood. The clones that were linked to disease were reported to be significantly enriched in matched synovial fluid samples from ankylosing spondylitis patients. A TCR beta motif of eight highly homologous variants appeared characteristic of ankylosing spondylitis blood.

A few counts support this clonotype. Its antigen is unknown. TCRdb re-analysed the 5' RACE reads in MiXCR, keeping a single row per CDR3 protein. The sample carries 800,000 to 900,000 distinct CDR3 sequences, 12% recorded once. The germline V and J ends were trimmed by 4 bases and 4 bases, with 16 bases remaining between them. The CDR3 contains 15 residues. Germline V gives CDR1 MNHEY, CDR2 SVGAGI. This chain uses TRBV6-5 with TRBJ1-2, with a weak D call TRBD1 (6 bases). The receptor was isolated from a male donor with ankylosing spondylitis. The material sequenced was blood, either unsorted or a sorted T cell fraction (not recorded which). The CDR3 DNA follows: TGTGCCAGCAGTTTCCTTCGAGGGGGATTCTATGGCTACACCTTC. Protein sequence: CASSFLRGGFYGYTF.